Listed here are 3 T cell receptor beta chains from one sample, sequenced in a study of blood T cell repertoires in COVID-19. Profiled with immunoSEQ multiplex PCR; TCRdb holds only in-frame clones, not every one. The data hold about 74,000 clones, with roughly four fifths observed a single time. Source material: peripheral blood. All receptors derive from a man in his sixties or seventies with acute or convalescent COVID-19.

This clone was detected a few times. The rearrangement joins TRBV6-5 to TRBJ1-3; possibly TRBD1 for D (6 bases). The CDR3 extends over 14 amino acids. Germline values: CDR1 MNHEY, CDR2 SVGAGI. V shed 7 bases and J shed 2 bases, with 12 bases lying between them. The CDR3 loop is CASNEGGAGNTIYF. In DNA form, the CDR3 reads TGTGCCAGCAACGAAGGGGGGGCTGGAAACACCATATATTTT.

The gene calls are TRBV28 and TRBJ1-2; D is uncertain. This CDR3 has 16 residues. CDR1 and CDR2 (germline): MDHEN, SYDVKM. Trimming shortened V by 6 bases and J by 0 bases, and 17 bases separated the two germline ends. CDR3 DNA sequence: TGTGCCAGCAGAGTCGACGGAGGCTGGACTAACTATGGCTACACCTTC. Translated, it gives CASRVDGGWTNYGYTF.

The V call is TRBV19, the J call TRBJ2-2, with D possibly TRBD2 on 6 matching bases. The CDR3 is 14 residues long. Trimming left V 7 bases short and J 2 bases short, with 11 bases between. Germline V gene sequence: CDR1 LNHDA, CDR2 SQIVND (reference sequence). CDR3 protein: CASNEAGNTGELFF. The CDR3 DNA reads TGTGCCAGTAATGAGGCGGGAAACACCGGGGAGCTGTTTTTT.